This entry describes one T cell receptor (beta chain). Profiling relied on immunoSEQ multiplex PCR, and the TCRdb table lists in-frame clones only, not all of them. This sample yields about 56,000 clones, of which around 90% are seen a single time; over 15% belongs to the top ten. These data belong to a study of blood T cell repertoires in COVID-19. Across the whole study: Researchers got acute and convalescent COVID-19 samples from the United States, Italy and Spain. Sources were T cells, B-cell-depleted T cells, or PBMCs; the material itself was cDNA or gDNA.

This CDR3 contains 13 residues. The germline V and J ends were trimmed by 5 bases and 4 bases, with 10 bases remaining between them. CDR1 SGHTA and CDR2 FQGNSA come from the germline V gene. The chain recombines TRBV7-2 with TRBJ2-3; no clear D gene. Sequenced material: peripheral blood. The sequence was obtained from a human donor in a cohort sampled during active COVID-19. This CDR3 is CASSASVPDTQYF. The DNA for the CDR3 is TGTGCCAGCAGCGCGAGCGTTCCAGATACGCAGTATTTT.